This T cell receptor (beta chain) originates from a study of blood T cells in healthy people across ages. Sample-barcoded 5' priming and a J-beta primer mix drove a second PCR of roughly 6 to 12 cycles. TCRdb independently ran MiXCR on the 5' RACE reads; one entry per CDR3 protein. The data show roughly 500,000 distinct CDR3 sequences, 25% to 30% seen once. This clonotype came up many times. The antigen is not known. This CDR3 spans 16 amino acids. Germline V gene sequence: CDR1 SEHNR, CDR2 FQNEAQ (reference sequence). V was shortened by 3 bases and J by 5 bases, with 19 bases between the two germline ends. Study-wide results and limits: The fall in TCR beta diversity per million T cells was roughly linear with age.

Sequencing used blood. This TCR was recovered from a woman aged 70-85 years in good health. The chain links TRBV7-9 to TRBJ1-2; the D gene is possibly TRBD1 (6 bases). The CDR3 reads CASSFRGGTTDYGYTF. The CDR3 region has the DNA TGTGCCAGCAGCTTCCGGGGGGGCACCACTGATTATGGCTACACCTTC. The full variable domain, with the rest looked up from reference TRBV7-9 and TRBJ1-2, is DTGVSQNPRHKITKRGQNVTFRCDPISEHNRLYWYRQTLGQGPEFLTYFQNEAQLEKSRLLSDRFSAERPKGSFSTLEIQRTEQGDSAMYLCASSFRGGTTDYGYTFGSGTRLTVV.